This is a list of T cell receptor beta chains from one sample in a study of blood T cell repertoires in COVID-19. Sequenced by immunoSEQ multiplex PCR; TCRdb stores in-frame clones only, minus some. The sample includes some 140,000 clones, about four fifths of them seen just once. The sample taken for sequencing was peripheral blood. These receptors all come from a woman aged 55-69 years with acute or convalescent COVID-19. Both conserved end residues are trimmed from each CDR3.

TRBV4-1	TRBJ2-2	ASSLSGTPFTGELF
TRBV10-3	TRBJ2-1	AISGLAGALYNEQF
TRBV19	TRBJ2-5	ASSIDTGSSGEPWWETQY
TRBV9	TRBJ1-3	ASSVQGAPSGNTIY
TRBV3-1/TRBV3-2	TRBJ1-2	ASSQLGGDREGIYT
TRBV24-1	TRBJ2-3	ATSDLAAGEAGTPIRTDTQY
TRBV9	TRBJ1-2	ASSGSRGYGYT
TRBV5-1	TRBJ1-1	ASSATGTRTEAF
TRBV11-2	TRBJ2-3	ASSGREEAGWYTDTQY
TRBV7-6	TRBJ1-1	ASSPWGPFAEAF
TRBV5-4	TRBJ2-3	ASSLETASDTQY
TRBV27	TRBJ1-3	ASRTAGSGNTIY
TRBV3-1/TRBV3-2	TRBJ1-1	ASSPVGQGSTEAF
TRBV12-3/TRBV12-4	TRBJ1-6	ASSLGRGSPLH
TRBV5-4	TRBJ1-2	ASSLKGGSGGYGYT
TRBV18	TRBJ1-1	ASSPSDWPQRPVLLNTEAF
TRBV5-1	TRBJ2-1	ASSFLNQASYNEQF
TRBV28	TRBJ1-1	ASNPTRLDRGTEAF
TRBV27	TRBJ1-2	ASSPGQAANYGYT
TRBV7-9	TRBJ2-7	ASSLYTTPYEQY
TRBV23-1	TRBJ1-2	ASSSHDRVVGYT
TRBV6-1	TRBJ2-5	ASSEAGTSGTTKETQY
TRBV19	TRBJ1-5	ASSSRTGIGH
TRBV7-2	TRBJ2-1	ASSLTGSSYNEQF
TRBV2	TRBJ2-7	ASSETGGLTEQY
TRBV7-2	TRBJ1-1	ASSPYRGTAAEAF
TRBV5-1	TRBJ1-6	ASSSTDSPLH
TRBV5-1	TRBJ2-2	ASTPRGANTGELF
TRBV5-4	TRBJ2-5	ASSSGTSGGRGETQY
TRBV20-1	TRBJ2-1	SANRVNEQF
TRBV7-2	TRBJ1-1	ASRVGANTEAF
TRBV11-2	TRBJ2-7	ASSLFDREDEQY
TRBV6-5	TRBJ2-2	ASSYGKYTGELF
TRBV18	TRBJ2-5	ASSSTGQETQY
TRBV9	TRBJ1-5	ASSPTSSSNQPQH
TRBV24-1	TRBJ2-2	ATSTGTANTGELF
TRBV6-5	TRBJ1-4	ASSTGGAGIEKLF
TRBV12-3/TRBV12-4	TRBJ1-1	ASTGHPNTEAF
TRBV3-1/TRBV3-2	TRBJ1-2	ASSPGSGGSGYT
TRBV5-1	TRBJ2-3	ASSSLSTDTQY
TRBV9	TRBJ1-3	ASSVQGADSGNTIY
TRBV7-9	TRBJ2-5	ASSLRQGSQETQY
TRBV6-5	TRBJ2-3	ASRERGSTDTQY
TRBV12-3/TRBV12-4	TRBJ1-2	ASSWAAYGYT
TRBV12-3/TRBV12-4	TRBJ1-5	ASSSGIHQPQH
TRBV5-1	TRBJ1-4	ASSLRDRAQGGEKLF
TRBV6-1	TRBJ1-4	ASSEWGLGKLF
TRBV24-1	TRBJ1-3	ATSDRGLKGNTIY
TRBV10-1	TRBJ2-3	ASSATVTDTQY
TRBV13	TRBJ1-5	ASSLGPSRGLQPQH
TRBV2	TRBJ1-6	ASSGGVKSPLH
TRBV11-2	TRBJ2-2	ASSLGQGITGELF
TRBV2	TRBJ1-6	ASSDRAGNNSPLH
TRBV19	TRBJ1-3	ASIPPADRGVGNTIY
TRBV10-3	TRBJ2-5	AISEGRRRETQY
TRBV7-9	TRBJ2-3	ASSAGTGSLTDTQY
TRBV6-5	TRBJ1-6	ASSFIRSNSPLH
TRBV6-5	TRBJ2-1	ASSIGQVNEQF
TRBV7-6	TRBJ1-6	ASSRTGGYNSPLH